This TCR beta chain was retrieved from a study of Graves' ophthalmopathy and Graves' hyperthyroidism. Active ophthalmopathy (CAS at least 3, NOSPECS at least 4), lasting under 3 months. Notes on the study in general: Blood was where most expanded thyroid clonotypes above 0.001 frequency also turned up.

About this clonotype: The antigen remains undetermined.

V was cut by 4 bases and J by 1 base, with 10 bases left in between. Germline CDR1 and CDR2: MNHEY and SVGEGT. This CDR3 contains 14 residues. RNA transcripts were the template, and TCR beta CDR3 regions were amplified from them. HTBI-primed first-round RT-PCR preceded second-round multiplex PCR. TCRdb reanalysed the multiplex PCR reads using MiXCR and keeps one entry per CDR3 protein. The sample has 150,000 to 200,000 distinct CDR3 sequences, over 35% seen once. This sequence originates from a middle-aged woman with Graves' ophthalmopathy. The specimen was peripheral blood. The rearrangement uses TRBV6-2 or TRBV6-3 and TRBJ1-1; D perhaps matches TRBD1 (5 bases). DNA for the CDR3: TGTGCCAGCAGTTTTGGGGGGAGGAACACTGAAGCTTTCTTT. Translated: CASSFGGRNTEAFF.